These 23 T cell receptor beta chains originate from one sample sequenced in a study of a mutant IDH1 vaccine in newly diagnosed glioma. No antigen has been identified for these receptors. Time point given: week 35, safety follow-up. Doses of 300 ug of mutant IDH1 20-mer peptide were given with topical imiquimod. Sequencing was performed with immunoSEQ multiplex PCR; in TCRdb, only in-frame clones are kept and a portion is missing. The sample yields about 60,000 clones, around 84% seen once. The sample was PBMCs, taken from a glioma patient whose treatment included an IDH1 peptide vaccine. The source of these receptors is a man aged 30 to 39 with glioma.

The gene calls are TRBV10-3 and TRBJ2-7, with 8 positions matching TRBD1. This CDR3 region has 13 residues. Trimming cost V 3 bases and J 3 bases; bases outside gene matches: 1. Germline CDR1 and CDR2: ENHRY and SYGVKD. CDR3 sequence reads: CAISDGQGYEQYF. As DNA, the CDR3 is TGTGCCATCAGTGACGGACAGGGCTACGAGCAGTACTTC.

The V gene is TRBV27, the J gene TRBJ2-2; D might be TRBD1 (5 bases). This CDR3 comprises 16 residues. Trimming left V 6 bases short and J 5 bases short, with 19 bases between. CDR1 MNHEY and CDR2 SMNVEV come from the germline V gene (reference sequence). The CDR3, as DNA: TGTGCCAGCAGCACCCCAGGTGGACACGAAACCGGGGAGCTGTTTTTT. As protein: CASSTPGGHETGELFF.

The chain couples TRBV10-1 to TRBJ2-2, with D hard to call. The CDR3 length is 14 residues. V shed 3 bases and J shed 1 base, with 6 bases lying between them. Looked up from germline, CDR1 is WNHNN and CDR2 is SYGVQD (reference sequence). The CDR3 sequence: CASSEPRNTGELFF. As DNA, the CDR3 is TGCGCCAGCAGTGAACCCAGGAACACCGGGGAGCTGTTTTTT.

The chain combines TRBV5-1 with TRBJ2-3; 9 nucleotides align to TRBD2. CDR1 is SGHRS, CDR2 YFSETQ, per germline. The CDR3 is 15 amino acids. V lost 4 bases and J lost 6; bases outside the gene matches: 9. The CDR3 DNA reads TGCGCCAGCAGCCCCCCGCGGGGGGGCGCGGATACGCAGTATTTT. Residues: CASSPPRGGADTQYF.

The chain is built from TRBV25-1 and TRBJ1-2; 7 nucleotides match TRBD1. This CDR3 has 14 amino acids. V was clipped by 3 bases and J by 6 bases; unmatched bases: 7. Germline V gene lookup returns CDR1 MGHDK and CDR2 SYGVNS. Here the CDR3 reads CASSDPRQGDGYTF. The CDR3 DNA reads TGTGCCAGCAGTGACCCTCGACAGGGAGATGGCTACACCTTC.

The chain recombines TRBV7-9 with TRBJ1-2; D perhaps matches TRBD1 (6 bases). Germline CDR1 reads SEHNR; CDR2 reads FQNEAQ (reference sequence). This CDR3 has 15 residues. Trimming removed 5 bases from V and 3 bases from J, with 16 bases in between. CDR3 in DNA: TGTGCCAGCAGCCAAAACGGACAGCCCTACTATGGCTACACCTTC. It specifies CASSQNGQPYYGYTF.

This chain links TRBV7-8 with TRBJ1-1; the D is unclear. The V and J ends lost 4 bases and 6 bases respectively, with 12 bases between them. The length of the CDR3 is 13 residues. CDR1 and CDR2 (germline): SGHVS, FQNEAQ. In nucleotides, the CDR3 is TGTGCCAGCAGCTACACGGGTTTCGCTGAAGCTTTCTTT. Translation: CASSYTGFAEAFF.

This clone was found a few times. As DNA, the CDR3 is TGTGCTAGTGGTTTGGGAACAGGGGTTAATCAGCCCCAGCATTTT. The encoded protein is CASGLGTGVNQPQHF. The chain joins TRBV12-5 to TRBJ1-5; 7 nucleotides align to TRBD1. Trimming cost V 1 base and J 4 bases; bases outside gene matches: 4. Germline CDR1 LGHNT, CDR2 FRNRAP. CDR3 size: 15 residues.

The chain links TRBV28 to TRBJ1-5, with a weak D call TRBD1 (5 bases). The germline gives CDR1 MDHEN, CDR2 SYDVKM. Trimming took off 6 bases at V and 7 bases at J, with 7 bases between the two ends. CDR3 size: 11 residues. CDR3 coding DNA: TGTGCCAGCAGAACAGGCCAGCCCCAGCATTTT. Translating gives CASRTGQPQHF.

The chain uses TRBV4-2 and TRBJ2-1; D is unclear. The V end was cut by 4 bases, the J end by 8 bases, with 6 bases between. CDR1 and CDR2 from the germline V gene are LGHNA and YNFKEQ. The length of the CDR3 is 11 residues. The CDR3 sequence is CASSRTHEQFF. CDR3 nucleotides: TGTGCCAGCAGCCGTACCCATGAGCAGTTCTTC.

The rearrangement uses TRBV9 and TRBJ1-5, with D possibly TRBD1 on 5 matching bases. With 4 bases removed from V and 4 bases from J, the gap between germline ends came to 12 bases. This CDR3 region has 14 residues. The germline V gene encodes CDR1 SGDLS and CDR2 YYNGEE. CDR3 DNA: TGTGCCAGCAGCACTCACCCAGGGAATCAGCCCCAGCATTTT. Translating it yields CASSTHPGNQPQHF.

This chain links TRBV6-5 with TRBJ1-1; no definite D call. With 4 bases removed from V and 2 bases from J, the gap between germline ends came to 17 bases. CDR1 is MNHEY and CDR2 is SVGAGI in the germline V gene. The CDR3 runs 16 residues. CDR3 DNA: TGTGCCAGCAGTTCAGTTACATCGGGTTTTAACACTGAAGCTTTCTTT. It translates to CASSSVTSGFNTEAFF.

The chain links TRBV6-5 to TRBJ2-5; 11 bases align to TRBD2. Germline V CDR1 and CDR2: MNHEY, SVGAGI. The J segment lost 5 bases and the V segment lost 4 bases, leaving 6 bases of the junction unmatched. This CDR3 is 15 amino acids long. CDR3 nucleotides: TGTGCCAGCAGTTCACTAGCGGGGGAAAGGGAGACCCAGTACTTC. It specifies CASSSLAGERETQYF.

The chain employs TRBV6-5 and TRBJ2-1; no clear D. The germline V gene encodes CDR1 MNHEY and CDR2 SVGAGI. V lost 5 bases to trimming and J lost 5 bases, with 16 bases between them. This CDR3 comprises 15 residues. The DNA of the CDR3 is TGTGCCAGCAGTAACGGACCATACAGCCACAATGAGCAGTTCTTC. This encodes CASSNGPYSHNEQFF.

The chain recombines TRBV4-1 with TRBJ2-7; no clear D. The ends were cut back, 1 base at V and 7 bases at J, with 5 bases in the middle. The germline gives CDR1 MGHRA, CDR2 YSYEKL. CDR3 length: 11 amino acids. The CDR3 DNA follows: TGCGCCAGCAGCCAAGGGATTGAGCAGTACTTC. Encoded protein: CASSQGIEQYF.

A single count supports this clone. The gene calls are TRBV5-1 and TRBJ2-5, with TRBD2 as a possible D gene (5 bases). The CDR3 extends over 14 amino acids. Per germline, CDR1 SGHRS and CDR2 YFSETQ. Between the trimmed V and J ends, which lost 5 bases and 5 bases, there was a span of 16 bases. CDR3 protein: CASSYDTGVETQYF. Written as DNA, the CDR3 is TGCGCCAGCAGTTACGACACCGGGGTTGAGACCCAGTACTTC.

The J gene is TRBJ1-1, the V gene TRBV28, with D possibly being TRBD1 (6 bases). Trimming pared 6 bases from V and 5 bases from J, leaving 10 bases between. Per the germline V gene, CDR1 is MDHEN and CDR2 is SYDVKM. The CDR3 runs 12 residues. CDR3 amino acids: CASRRGRTEAFF. The CDR3 nucleotides are TGTGCCAGCAGAAGGGGGAGGACTGAAGCTTTCTTT.

The rearrangement uses TRBV29-1 and TRBJ2-1; D is undetermined. CDR3 length equals 14 residues. The V gene's germline CDR1 is SQVTM and CDR2 ANQGSEA. V lost 1 base and J lost 0, with 7 bases in between. The CDR3, as DNA: TGCAGCGTTGAAGGAATAAGCTCCTACAATGAGCAGTTCTTC. It encodes CSVEGISSYNEQFF.

This clone showed up just a few times. The rearrangement links TRBV2 to TRBJ1-1; possibly TRBD1 for D (5 bases). Deletions cut 5 bases from V and 4 bases from J, with 17 bases between. Germline V gene lookup returns CDR1 SNHLY and CDR2 FYNNEI. The CDR3 consists of 15 residues. The CDR3 coding sequence is TGTGCCAGCAGTTGGAGCCGGGGCGACGGCACTGAAGCTTTCTTT. Amino acid sequence: CASSWSRGDGTEAFF.

The genes are TRBV5-1 and TRBJ1-5; the D is unclear. Germline V gene lookup returns CDR1 SGHRS and CDR2 YFSETQ. The V gene lost 3 bases and the J gene lost 1 base, with 8 bases spanning the gap. This CDR3 has 14 residues. The CDR3 is CASSSYTSNQPQHF. DNA of the CDR3: TGCGCCAGCAGCTCCTATACAAGCAATCAGCCCCAGCATTTT.

The rearrangement joins TRBV20-1 to TRBJ2-5; no definite D call. The assigned J gene may be wrong: the sequence end matches TRBJ2-7 better. The CDR3 runs to 10 residues. Per germline, CDR1 DFQATT and CDR2 SNEGSKA (reference sequence). The CDR3 spells CSATRGEQYF. CDR3 nucleotides: TGCAGTGCTACCCGTGGCGAGCAGTACTTC.

The V and J genes are TRBV7-9 and TRBJ2-1; 8 bases match TRBD1. V gave up 8 bases and J gave up 7 bases; unmatched junction bases: 16. The CDR3 runs to 16 residues. Germline V lookup: CDR1 SEHNR, CDR2 FQNEAQ (reference sequence). The CDR3 spells CASEGQDRSFLNEQFF. DNA of the CDR3: TGTGCCAGCGAGGGACAGGACAGGTCGTTTTTGAATGAGCAGTTCTTC.

In regard to this clone: A read error is likely, as this CDR3 ends without the conserved phenylalanine or tryptophan. Because the CDR3's place on the DNA is in doubt, the DNA is left out and the CDR3 is given as listed by TCRdb. V and J are TRBV25-1 and TRBJ1-2; the D call of TRBD1 is as the table states it, not checked on the DNA. The CDR3 spans 15 residues, counting both ends. Germline-derived CDR1 and CDR2 are MGHDK and SYGVNS. The CDR3 spells CASSVPGGQGTIRSL.